Given below is one T cell receptor beta chain in context. The sample comes from a study of blood T cell repertoires in COVID-19. About the research overall: The cDNA or gDNA used as material had been derived from T cells, B-cell-depleted T cells, or PBMCs.

Germline V gene data show CDR1 as MNHEY and CDR2 as SVGAGI. The CDR3 consists of 14 residues. Trimming shortened V by 1 base and J by 7 bases, and 10 bases separated the two germline ends. The table came from immunoSEQ multiplex PCR; TCRdb's copy has only in-frame clones and leaves some out. In the table there are fewer than 400,000 clones, 85% to 90% of which are singletons. Seattle's enrolled individuals joined amid active infection and were then monitored longitudinally. The TCR was taken from a woman in her thirties with COVID-19, enrolled during active disease. The chain combines TRBV6-5 with TRBJ1-4; D is unresolved. Sequences were obtained from peripheral blood. DNA for the CDR3: TGTGCCAGCAGTTACTTCGGGTCAAGTGAAAAACTGTTTTTT. Translating it yields CASSYFGSSEKLFF.